This T cell receptor beta chain was sequenced in a study of CD8 T cells in Susac syndrome. This clonotype has just one count. The germline V gene has CDR1 SNHLY and CDR2 FYNNEI. The CDR3 totals 15 residues. V shed 7 bases, J shed 2 bases, and the junction held 8 bases outside the gene matches. Reverse transcription of roughly 0.5 to 1 ug RNA used random hexamers. MiXCR was run by TCRdb on the immunoSEQ multiplex PCR reads, yielding one entry per CDR3 protein. The data contain about 300,000 distinct CDR3 sequences, about 91% of them singletons. Sequenced material: CD8+ T cells from PBMCs. The sequence was obtained from a human donor with multiple sclerosis. The chain combines TRBV2 with TRBJ2-3, with 8 bases matching TRBD2. CDR3 region: CASNRGGAFTDTQYF. The CDR3 region has the DNA TGTGCCAGCAATCGGGGGGGCGCATTCACAGATACGCAGTATTTT.